Below, one T cell receptor beta chain is given with its context. The antigen is not known. The germline CDR1 and CDR2 sequences are LNHNV and YYDKDF (reference sequence). This CDR3 contains 16 residues. The junction had 10 bases not matched to a gene; V was cut back by 1 base and J by 4 bases. It was with 60 Vbeta and 13 Jbeta primers that the PCR ran. Sequenced by immunoSEQ multiplex PCR; TCRdb stores in-frame clones only, minus some. The listing records approximately 60,000 clones. This sample was taken from a study of cytomegalovirus exposure and HLA in healthy donors. Across the whole study: From HLA-typed donors, an early data release held approximately 85 million unique TCRs. Broader study findings: It was likely that a cluster of highly shared sequence variants was a sequencing artifact. CMV serostatus alone was available as immune exposure information.

The chain employs TRBV15 and TRBJ2-7, with TRBD1 matching 7 bases. The source material was PBMCs. The receptor was derived from a man aged 25 to 45 in good health and CMV-seropositive. The CDR3 here is CATSRAGERGLYEQYF. The CDR3 nucleotides are TGTGCCACCAGCAGAGCAGGGGAAAGGGGGCTGTACGAGCAGTACTTC.